The 6 T cell receptor beta chains below were found in one sample sequenced in a study of blood T cells in healthy people across ages. Alongside a J-beta primer mix, a sample-barcoded 5' primer served in a second PCR lasting roughly 6 to 12 cycles. TCRdb re-derived calls from the 5' RACE reads in MiXCR, one entry per CDR3 protein. In the table there are around 970,000 distinct CDR3 sequences, just over 50% of which are singletons. Sequencing was performed on blood. The receptors come from a woman aged 55-69 years in good health.

V and J are TRBV6-5 and TRBJ2-5, with 8 positions matching TRBD2. CDR1 is MNHEY and CDR2 is SVGAGI in the germline V gene. The junction had 8 bases not matched to a gene; V was cut back by 6 bases and J by 5 bases. CDR3 length equals 14 residues. The DNA of the CDR3 is TGTGCCAGCAGGCCCGGGACTAGAGGCGAGACCCAGTACTTC. Translation: CASRPGTRGETQYF.

The rearrangement links TRBV9 to TRBJ1-2, with D possibly TRBD1 on 5 matching bases. Trimming left V 4 bases short and J 2 bases short, with 21 bases between. The CDR3 covers 17 residues. The germline V gene encodes CDR1 SGDLS and CDR2 YYNGEE. The DNA of the CDR3 is TGTGCCAGCAGCTACCAGCGGGGGGTTCCTCAAAACTATGGCTACACCTTC. As protein: CASSYQRGVPQNYGYTF.

V gene TRBV10-2 combines with J gene TRBJ2-2, with 7 bases lining up with TRBD2. V lost 9 bases and J lost 6; bases outside the gene matches: 7. CDR1 and CDR2 (germline): WSHSY, SAAADI. This CDR3 comprises 13 residues. CDR3 sequence (DNA): TGCGCCAGAGGAGCGGGGCGCGCCGGGGAGCTGTTTTTT. Its protein is CARGAGRAGELFF.

The J gene is TRBJ2-1, the V gene TRBV9; 9 bases agree with TRBD2. Per germline, CDR1 SGDLS and CDR2 YYNGEE. The CDR3 is 18 amino acids. The ends lost 0 bases at V and 1 base at J; junction bases unmatched: 8. CDR3 region: CASSVGGLAGNSYNEQFF. For the CDR3, the DNA is TGTGCCAGCAGCGTAGGCGGGCTAGCGGGAAATTCCTACAATGAGCAGTTCTTC.

The chain carries TRBV25-1 and TRBJ1-2; a weak D match, TRBD1 (5 bases). The CDR3 extends over 12 amino acids. V dropped 6 bases and J dropped 11 bases, with 16 bases sitting between them. The V gene's germline CDR1 is MGHDK and CDR2 SYGVNS. CDR3 in amino acids: CASRDEGERYTF. Here the CDR3 DNA reads TGTGCCAGCAGGGACGAAGGGGAAAGGTACACCTTC.

The chain has TRBV7-9 and TRBJ2-1; 7 bases are a match to TRBD2. The CDR3 runs to 13 residues. CDR1 and CDR2 from the germline V gene are SEHNR and FQNEAQ (reference sequence). Unmatched junction bases numbered 7, after V lost 4 bases and J lost 10 bases. CDR3 in amino acids: CASSSAGLGEQFF. The CDR3 DNA sequence: TGTGCCAGCAGCTCAGCGGGGCTCGGGGAGCAGTTCTTC.